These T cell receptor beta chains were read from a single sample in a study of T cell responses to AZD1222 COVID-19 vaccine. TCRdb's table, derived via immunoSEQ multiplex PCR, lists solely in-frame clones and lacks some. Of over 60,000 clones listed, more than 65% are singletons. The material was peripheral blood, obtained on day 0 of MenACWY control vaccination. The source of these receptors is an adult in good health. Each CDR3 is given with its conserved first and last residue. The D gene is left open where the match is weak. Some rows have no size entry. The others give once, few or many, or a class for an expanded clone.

DNA: TGTGCCAGCAGCCTCGGGGGCAGCTACGAGCAGTACTTC
CDR3: CASSLGGSYEQYF
size: NA
J: TRBJ2-7
V: TRBV6-5
length: 13
D: NA

DNA: TGTGCCAGCAGTTCGGTAGCGCTAGCCAGGGAGCAGTTCTTC
CDR3: CASSSVALAREQFF
size: NA
J: TRBJ2-1
V: TRBV28
length: 14
D: NA

DNA: TGCGCCAGCAGTGAGTCGACAGCCTCCGAAGCTTTCTTT
CDR3: CASSESTASEAFF
size: NA
J: TRBJ1-1
V: TRBV10-1
length: 13
D: NA

DNA: TGCGCCAGCAGCTTGGAAAAGCCGAACACTGAAGCTTTCTTT
CDR3: CASSLEKPNTEAFF
size: NA
J: TRBJ1-1
V: TRBV5-1
length: 14
D: NA

DNA: TGTGCCAGCAGCTTGGCTGGTGGGACCGGGGAGCTGTTTTTT
CDR3: CASSLAGGTGELFF
size: NA
J: TRBJ2-2
V: TRBV5-4
length: 14
D: NA

DNA: TGTGCCAGTAGTATAGGTAGAGCGAACACTGAAGCTTTCTTT
CDR3: CASSIGRANTEAFF
size: NA
J: TRBJ1-1
V: TRBV19
length: 14
D: NA

DNA: TGTGCCAGCAGCCAAGCTGGGGGTGAGCAGTTCTTC
CDR3: CASSQAGGEQFF
size: NA
J: TRBJ2-1
V: TRBV3-1/TRBV3-2
length: 12
D: NA

DNA: TGTGCCAGTAGTCGGACGGGGACAGGGTCGGAGACCCAGTACTTC
CDR3: CASSRTGTGSETQYF
size: NA
J: TRBJ2-5
V: TRBV19
length: 15
D: TRBD1

DNA: TGTGCCAGTAGCCAGACAGGGACTAATGAAAAACTGTTTTTT
CDR3: CASSQTGTNEKLFF
size: once
J: TRBJ1-4
V: TRBV19
length: 14
D: TRBD1

DNA: TGTGCCACCAGCAGAGATCAGTCCGGCGCCACTGGAGATGGCTACACCTTC
CDR3: CATSRDQSGATGDGYTF
size: NA
J: TRBJ1-2
V: TRBV15
length: 17
D: NA

DNA: TGTGCCAGTCTGGGCGGGTGGAGAGGGTTTGGCAATCAGCCCCAGCATTTT
CDR3: CASLGGWRGFGNQPQHF
size: NA
J: TRBJ1-5
V: TRBV19
length: 17
D: NA

DNA: TGTGCCAGCAGTGTACAGGGGGCCAAAAACATTCAGTACTTC
CDR3: CASSVQGAKNIQYF
size: NA
J: TRBJ2-4
V: TRBV27
length: 14
D: TRBD1

DNA: TGTGCCAGCAGCTTCTCGGCGGGGAGTGGGACCCAGTACTTC
CDR3: CASSFSAGSGTQYF
size: NA
J: TRBJ2-5
V: TRBV11-1
length: 14
D: NA

DNA: TGTGCCAGCAGAAGCACAGATCATGGAAACACCATATATTTT
CDR3: CASRSTDHGNTIYF
size: NA
J: TRBJ1-3
V: TRBV6-5
length: 14
D: NA

DNA: TGCGCCAGCAGCTTGAGGCAGACGCCGAGGGATGAGCAGTTCTTC
CDR3: CASSLRQTPRDEQFF
size: NA
J: TRBJ2-1
V: TRBV5-1
length: 15
D: NA

DNA: TGTGCCACCACACAAAAAACAGGCTATGGCTACACCTTC
CDR3: CATTQKTGYGYTF
size: NA
J: TRBJ1-2
V: TRBV19
length: 13
D: NA

DNA: TGTGCCAGCAGCTCTTTTGGGACTAACCATGAGCAGTTCTTC
CDR3: CASSSFGTNHEQFF
size: NA
J: TRBJ2-1
V: TRBV5-4
length: 14
D: TRBD2

DNA: TGCAGCGTGGGACTGGGGGCAGCTGGGGCTTTCTTT
CDR3: CSVGLGAAGAFF
size: few
J: TRBJ1-1
V: TRBV29-1
length: 12
D: NA

DNA: TGTGCCAGCAGCTTGTCGGACTTGGGGGAGCAGTACTTC
CDR3: CASSLSDLGEQYF
size: NA
J: TRBJ2-7
V: TRBV7-9
length: 13
D: NA

DNA: TGTGCCAGTAGTATGTCGGGGGCCCGGGAGCCCCAGCATTTT
CDR3: CASSMSGAREPQHF
size: NA
J: TRBJ1-5
V: TRBV19
length: 14
D: NA